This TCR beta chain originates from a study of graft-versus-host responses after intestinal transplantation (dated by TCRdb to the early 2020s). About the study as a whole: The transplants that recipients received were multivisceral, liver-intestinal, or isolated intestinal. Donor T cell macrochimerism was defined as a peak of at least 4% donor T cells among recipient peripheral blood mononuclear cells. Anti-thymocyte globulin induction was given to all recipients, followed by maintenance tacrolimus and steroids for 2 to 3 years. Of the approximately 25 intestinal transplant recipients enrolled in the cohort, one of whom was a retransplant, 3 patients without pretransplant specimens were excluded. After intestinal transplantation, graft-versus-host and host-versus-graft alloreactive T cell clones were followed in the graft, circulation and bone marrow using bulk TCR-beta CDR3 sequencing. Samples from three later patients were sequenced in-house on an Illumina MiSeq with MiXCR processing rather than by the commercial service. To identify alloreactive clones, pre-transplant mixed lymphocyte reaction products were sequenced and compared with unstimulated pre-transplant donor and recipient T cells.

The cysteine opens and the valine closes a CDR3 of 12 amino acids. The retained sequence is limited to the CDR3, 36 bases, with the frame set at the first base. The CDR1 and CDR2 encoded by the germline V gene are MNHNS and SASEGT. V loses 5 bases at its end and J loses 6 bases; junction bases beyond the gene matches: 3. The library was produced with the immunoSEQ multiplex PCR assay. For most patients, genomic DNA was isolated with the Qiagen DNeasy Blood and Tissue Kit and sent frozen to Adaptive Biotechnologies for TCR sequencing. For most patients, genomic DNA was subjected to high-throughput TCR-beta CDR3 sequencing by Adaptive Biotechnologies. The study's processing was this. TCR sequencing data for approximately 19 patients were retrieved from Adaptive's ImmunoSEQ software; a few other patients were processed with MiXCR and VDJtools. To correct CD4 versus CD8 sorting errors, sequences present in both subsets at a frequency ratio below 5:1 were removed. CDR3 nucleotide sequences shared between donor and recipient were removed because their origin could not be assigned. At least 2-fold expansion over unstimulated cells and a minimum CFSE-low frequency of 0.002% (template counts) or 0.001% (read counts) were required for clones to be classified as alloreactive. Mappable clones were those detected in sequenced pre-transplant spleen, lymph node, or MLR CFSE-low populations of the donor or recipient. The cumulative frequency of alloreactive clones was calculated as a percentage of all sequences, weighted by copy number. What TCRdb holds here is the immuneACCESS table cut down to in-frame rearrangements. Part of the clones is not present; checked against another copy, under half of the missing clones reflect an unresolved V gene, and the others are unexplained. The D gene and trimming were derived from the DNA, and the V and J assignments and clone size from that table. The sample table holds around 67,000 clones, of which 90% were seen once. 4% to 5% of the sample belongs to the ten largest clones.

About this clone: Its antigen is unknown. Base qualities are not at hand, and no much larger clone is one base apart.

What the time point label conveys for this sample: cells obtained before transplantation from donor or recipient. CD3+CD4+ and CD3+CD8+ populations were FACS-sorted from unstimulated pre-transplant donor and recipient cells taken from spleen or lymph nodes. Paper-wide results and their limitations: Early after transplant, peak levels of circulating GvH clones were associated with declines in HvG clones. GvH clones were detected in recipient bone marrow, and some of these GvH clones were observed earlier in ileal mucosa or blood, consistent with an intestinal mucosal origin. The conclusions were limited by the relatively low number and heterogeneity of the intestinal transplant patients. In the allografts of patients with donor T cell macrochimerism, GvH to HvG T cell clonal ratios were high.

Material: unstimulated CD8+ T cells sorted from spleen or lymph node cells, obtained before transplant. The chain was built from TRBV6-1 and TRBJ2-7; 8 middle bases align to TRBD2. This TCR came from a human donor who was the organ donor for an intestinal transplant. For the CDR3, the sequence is CASSRGGGEQYV. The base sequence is TGTGCCAGCAGTCGGGGGGGTGGCGAGCAGTACGTC.